This T cell receptor beta chain was sequenced during a study of CD8 T cells in Susac syndrome. Reverse transcription of roughly 0.5 to 1 ug RNA was carried out with random hexamers. TCRdb re-analysed the immunoSEQ multiplex PCR reads in MiXCR, keeping a single row per CDR3 protein. The table lists tens of thousands of distinct CDR3 sequences, roughly 94% of them singletons, with roughly 0.26% in the top ten. The length of the CDR3 is 15 residues. Germline V gene sequence: CDR1 LNHNV, CDR2 YYDKDF (reference sequence). The V end was cut by 1 base, the J end by 0 bases, with 9 bases between. Sample: CD8+ T cells from PBMCs. This TCR came from a human donor in good health. The rearrangement uses TRBV15 and TRBJ1-1; unclear D gene. CDR3 in amino acids: CATSRGRQLNTEAFF. The CDR3 nucleotides are TGTGCCACCAGCAGAGGCCGGCAGCTGAACACTGAAGCTTTCTTT.